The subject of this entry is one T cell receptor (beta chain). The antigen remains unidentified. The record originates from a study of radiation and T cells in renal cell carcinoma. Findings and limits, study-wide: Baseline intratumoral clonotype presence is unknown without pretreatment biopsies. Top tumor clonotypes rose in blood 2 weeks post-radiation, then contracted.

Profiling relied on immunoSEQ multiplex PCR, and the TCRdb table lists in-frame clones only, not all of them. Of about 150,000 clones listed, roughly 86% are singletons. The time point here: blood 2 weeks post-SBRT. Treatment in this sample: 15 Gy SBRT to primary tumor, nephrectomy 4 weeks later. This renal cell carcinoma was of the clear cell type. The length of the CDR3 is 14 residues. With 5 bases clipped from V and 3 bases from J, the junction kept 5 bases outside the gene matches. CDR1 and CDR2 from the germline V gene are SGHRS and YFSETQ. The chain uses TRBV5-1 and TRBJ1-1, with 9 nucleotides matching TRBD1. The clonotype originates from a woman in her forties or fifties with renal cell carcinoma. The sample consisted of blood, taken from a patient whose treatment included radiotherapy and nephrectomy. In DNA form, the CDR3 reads TGCGCCAGCAGGTTACAGGGGGCAGACACTGAAGCTTTCTTT. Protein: CASRLQGADTEAFF.